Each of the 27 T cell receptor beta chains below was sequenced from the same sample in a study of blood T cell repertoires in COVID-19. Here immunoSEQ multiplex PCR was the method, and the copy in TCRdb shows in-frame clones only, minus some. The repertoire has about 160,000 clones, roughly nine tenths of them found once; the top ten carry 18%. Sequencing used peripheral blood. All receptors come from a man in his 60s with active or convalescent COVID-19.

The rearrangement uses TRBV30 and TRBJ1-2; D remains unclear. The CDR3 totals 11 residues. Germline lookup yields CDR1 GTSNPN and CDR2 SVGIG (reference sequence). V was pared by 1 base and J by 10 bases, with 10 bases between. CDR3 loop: CAWSGSQYYTF. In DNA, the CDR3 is TGTGCCTGGAGTGGTTCACAGTACTACACCTTC.

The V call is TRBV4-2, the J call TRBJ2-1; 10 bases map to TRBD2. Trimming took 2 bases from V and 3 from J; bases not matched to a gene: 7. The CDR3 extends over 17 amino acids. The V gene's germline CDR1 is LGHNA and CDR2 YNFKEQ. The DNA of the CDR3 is TGTGCCAGCAGCCAAATAACAACTAGCGGGGACTACAATGAGCAGTTCTTC. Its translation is CASSQITTSGDYNEQFF.

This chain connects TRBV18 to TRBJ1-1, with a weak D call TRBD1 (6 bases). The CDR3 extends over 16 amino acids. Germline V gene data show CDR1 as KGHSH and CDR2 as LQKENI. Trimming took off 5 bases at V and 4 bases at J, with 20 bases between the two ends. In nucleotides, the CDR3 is TGTGCCAGCTCAACAGGGTCGGACTCCAGAAGCACTGAAGCTTTCTTT. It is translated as CASSTGSDSRSTEAFF.

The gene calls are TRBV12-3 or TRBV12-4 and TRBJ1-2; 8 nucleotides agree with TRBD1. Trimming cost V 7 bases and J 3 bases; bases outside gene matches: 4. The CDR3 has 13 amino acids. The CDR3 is CASTPTGDYGYTF. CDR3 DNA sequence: TGTGCCAGCACCCCGACAGGGGACTATGGCTACACCTTC.

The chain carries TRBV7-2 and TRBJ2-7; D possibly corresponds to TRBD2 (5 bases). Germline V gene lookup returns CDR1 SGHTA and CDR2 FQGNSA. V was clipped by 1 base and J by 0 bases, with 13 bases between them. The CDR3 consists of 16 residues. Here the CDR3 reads CASSLVGGQNSYEQYF. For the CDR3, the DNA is TGTGCCAGCAGCTTAGTTGGCGGGCAGAACTCCTACGAGCAGTACTTC.

Here the CDR3 reads CASSLAGTGMNTEAFF. The CDR3 nucleotides read TGCGCCAGCAGCTTGGCAGGGACAGGGATGAACACTGAAGCTTTCTTT. The rearrangement uses TRBV5-1 and TRBJ1-1; TRBD1 matches at 9 bases. The CDR3 consists of 16 residues. V shed 0 bases and J 0 bases; nucleotides not matched to a gene: 3. Germline lookup yields CDR1 SGHRS and CDR2 YFSETQ.

The CDR3 reads CATSDGGVNTEAFF. CDR3 in DNA: TGTGCCACCAGTGACGGGGGGGTGAACACTGAAGCTTTCTTT. J is TRBJ1-1 and V is TRBV19; TRBD1 is a possible D gene (5 bases). Trimming removed 10 bases from V and 0 bases from J, with 15 bases in between. From germline, CDR1 is LNHDA and CDR2 SQIVND (reference sequence). The CDR3 contains 14 residues.

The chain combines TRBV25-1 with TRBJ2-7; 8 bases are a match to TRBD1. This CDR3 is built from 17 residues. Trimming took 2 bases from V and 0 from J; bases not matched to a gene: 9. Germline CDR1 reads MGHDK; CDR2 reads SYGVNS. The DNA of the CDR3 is TGTGCCAGCAGTGAACTTGCAGGGGGCCTTAGCTCCTACGAGCAGTACTTC. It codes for CASSELAGGLSSYEQYF.

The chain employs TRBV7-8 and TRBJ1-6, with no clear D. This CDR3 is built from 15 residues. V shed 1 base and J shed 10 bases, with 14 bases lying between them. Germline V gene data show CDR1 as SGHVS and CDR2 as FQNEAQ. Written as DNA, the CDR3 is TGTGCCAGCAGCTTAGATGATGGTACGGGGTCACCCCTCCACTTT. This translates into CASSLDDGTGSPLHF.

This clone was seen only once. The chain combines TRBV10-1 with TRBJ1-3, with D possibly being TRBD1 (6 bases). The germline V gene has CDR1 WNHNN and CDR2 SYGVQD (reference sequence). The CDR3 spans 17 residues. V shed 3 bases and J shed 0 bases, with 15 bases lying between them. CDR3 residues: CASSENTGLPSGNTIYF. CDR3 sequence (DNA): TGCGCCAGCAGTGAAAATACAGGGCTTCCCTCTGGAAACACCATATATTTT.

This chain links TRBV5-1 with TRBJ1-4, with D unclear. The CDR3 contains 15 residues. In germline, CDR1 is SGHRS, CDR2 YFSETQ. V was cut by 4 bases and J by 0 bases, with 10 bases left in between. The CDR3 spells CASSGNGATNEKLFF. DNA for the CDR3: TGCGCCAGCAGCGGAAACGGAGCAACTAATGAAAAACTGTTTTTT.

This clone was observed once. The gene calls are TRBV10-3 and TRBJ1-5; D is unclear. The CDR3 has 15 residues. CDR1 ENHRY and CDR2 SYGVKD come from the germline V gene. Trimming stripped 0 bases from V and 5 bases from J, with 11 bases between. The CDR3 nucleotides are TGTGCCATCAGTGAGTCCGAGGGATTACATCAGCCCCAGCATTTT. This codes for CAISESEGLHQPQHF.

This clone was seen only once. Here the CDR3 reads CASGGRTGLQSPLHF. The DNA of the CDR3 is TGTGCCAGCGGGGGGAGGACAGGGCTTCAATCACCCCTCCACTTT. This chain connects TRBV28 to TRBJ1-6, with 8 nucleotides matching TRBD1. V lost 8 bases and J lost 10; bases outside the gene matches: 13. The CDR3 is 15 residues long. Germline-derived CDR1 and CDR2 are MDHEN and SYDVKM.

CDR3 coding DNA: TGTGCCTGGAGTAGGCTAGCGGGAGGAGGGGTGAATGAGCAGTTCTTC. Translating it yields CAWSRLAGGGVNEQFF. The chain joins TRBV30 to TRBJ2-1; 11 bases map to TRBD2. The CDR3 is made up of 16 amino acids. Germline V gene lookup returns CDR1 GTSNPN and CDR2 SVGIG (reference sequence). V lost 2 bases, J lost 7 bases, and 10 bases stayed unmatched.

The CDR3 sequence: CASSYSGAYNEQFF. CDR3 nucleotide sequence: TGTGCCAGCAGTTATAGCGGGGCTTACAATGAGCAGTTCTTC. The genes are TRBV27 and TRBJ2-1; 8 positions agree with TRBD2. Germline-derived CDR1 and CDR2 are MNHEY and SMNVEV (reference sequence). With 4 bases clipped from V and 4 bases from J, the junction kept 3 bases outside the gene matches. This CDR3 has 14 amino acids.

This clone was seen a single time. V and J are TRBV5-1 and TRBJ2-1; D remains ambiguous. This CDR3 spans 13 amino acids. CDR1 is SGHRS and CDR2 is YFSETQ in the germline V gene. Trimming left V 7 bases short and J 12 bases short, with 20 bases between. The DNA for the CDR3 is TGCGCCAGCGCGGCGGAGATCAATGTCGGGCAGTTCTTC. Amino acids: CASAAEINVGQFF.

The CDR3 sequence: CASSIDHKQGYGYTF. For the CDR3, the DNA is TGTGCCAGTAGTATAGATCACAAACAGGGATATGGCTACACCTTC. V is TRBV19 and J is TRBJ1-2, with a weak D call TRBD1 (6 bases). Trimming removed 0 bases at V and 5 bases at J, with 13 bases between. CDR1 is LNHDA, CDR2 SQIVND, per germline (reference sequence). The CDR3 has 15 amino acids.

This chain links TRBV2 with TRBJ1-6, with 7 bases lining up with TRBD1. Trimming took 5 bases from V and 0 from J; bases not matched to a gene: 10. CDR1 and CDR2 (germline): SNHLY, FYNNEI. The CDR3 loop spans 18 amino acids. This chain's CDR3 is CASSRQGLVSSYNSPLHF. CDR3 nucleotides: TGTGCCAGCAGTCGACAGGGATTAGTGAGCTCCTATAATTCACCCCTCCACTTT.

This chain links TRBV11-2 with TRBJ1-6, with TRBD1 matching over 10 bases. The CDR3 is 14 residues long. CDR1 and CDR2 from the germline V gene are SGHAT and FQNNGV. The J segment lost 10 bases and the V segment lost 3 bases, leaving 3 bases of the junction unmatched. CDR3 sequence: CASSLTGGNSPLHF. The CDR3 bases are TGTGCCAGCAGCTTGACAGGGGGCAACTCACCCCTCCACTTT.

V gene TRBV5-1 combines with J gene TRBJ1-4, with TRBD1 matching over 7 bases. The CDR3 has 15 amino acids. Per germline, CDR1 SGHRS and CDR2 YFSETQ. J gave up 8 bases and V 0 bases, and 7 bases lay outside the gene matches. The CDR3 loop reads CASSLVGQGGEKLFF. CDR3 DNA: TGCGCCAGCAGCTTGGTGGGGCAAGGGGGCGAAAAACTGTTTTTT.

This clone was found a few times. CDR3 nucleotide sequence: TGCGCCAGCAGCTTGGGTACACAGAACACTGAAGCTTTCTTT. It translates to CASSLGTQNTEAFF. The chain couples TRBV5-1 to TRBJ1-1; D not resolved. Germline CDR1 SGHRS, CDR2 YFSETQ. The CDR3 has 14 residues. V dropped 0 bases and J dropped 1 base, with 7 bases sitting between them. Full variable domain (missing parts from reference TRBV5-1 and TRBJ1-1): KAGVTQTPRYLIKTRGQQVTLSCSPISGHRSVSWYQQTPGQGLQFLFEYFSETQRNKGNFPGRFSGRQFSNSRSEMNVSTLELGDSALYLCASSLGTQNTEAFFGQGTRLTVV.

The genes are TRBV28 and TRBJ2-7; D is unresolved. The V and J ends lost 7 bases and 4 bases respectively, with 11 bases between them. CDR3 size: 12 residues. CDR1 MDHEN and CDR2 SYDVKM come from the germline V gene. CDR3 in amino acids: CASTLPGYEQYF. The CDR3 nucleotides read TGTGCCAGCACCCTACCAGGTTACGAGCAGTACTTC.

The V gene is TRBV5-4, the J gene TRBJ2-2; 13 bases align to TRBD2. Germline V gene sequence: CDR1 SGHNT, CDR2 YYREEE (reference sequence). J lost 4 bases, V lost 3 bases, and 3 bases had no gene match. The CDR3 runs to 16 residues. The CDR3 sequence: CASSSLAGGPTGELFF. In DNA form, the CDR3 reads TGTGCCAGCAGCTCACTAGCGGGGGGGCCCACCGGGGAGCTGTTTTTT.

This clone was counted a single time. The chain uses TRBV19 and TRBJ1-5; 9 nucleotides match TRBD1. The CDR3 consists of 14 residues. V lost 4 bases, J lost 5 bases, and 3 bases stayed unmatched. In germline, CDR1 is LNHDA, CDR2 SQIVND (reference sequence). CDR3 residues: CASSTGQGHQPQHF. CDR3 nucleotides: TGTGCCAGTAGTACCGGACAGGGGCATCAGCCCCAGCATTTT.

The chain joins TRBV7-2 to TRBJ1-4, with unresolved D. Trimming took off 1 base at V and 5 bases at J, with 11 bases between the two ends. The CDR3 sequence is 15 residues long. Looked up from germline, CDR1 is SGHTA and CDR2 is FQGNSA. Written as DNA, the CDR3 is TGTGCCAGCAGCTTAGAATGGGGAGGGAATGAAAAACTGTTTTTT. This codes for CASSLEWGGNEKLFF.

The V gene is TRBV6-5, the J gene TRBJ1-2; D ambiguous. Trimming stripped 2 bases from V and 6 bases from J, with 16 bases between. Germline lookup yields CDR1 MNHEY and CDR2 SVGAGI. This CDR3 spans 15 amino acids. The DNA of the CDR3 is TGTGCCAGCAGTTACGAGCGGCAGACCTGGGATGGCTACACCTTC. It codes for CASSYERQTWDGYTF.

Here the CDR3 DNA reads TGTGCCAGCAGTTTATCCCACTCTGGGGCCAACGTCCTGACTTTC. Its translation is CASSLSHSGANVLTF. The J gene is TRBJ2-6, the V gene TRBV27; the D is unclear. The V end was cut by 0 bases, the J end by 0 bases, with 3 bases between. The CDR3 spans 15 residues. Germline V CDR1 and CDR2: MNHEY, SMNVEV (reference sequence).